Detailed here is one T cell receptor beta chain. No antigen is known for it. The data stem from a study of T cell responses to AZD1222 COVID-19 vaccine. Study-wide findings and caveats: Two AZD1222 doses significantly raised spike-specific TCR breadth and depth over controls. The sample set comprised mostly white British donors with more females, and clonal diversity was possibly underestimated.

The CDR3 length is 15 residues. Germline lookup yields CDR1 SGHDT and CDR2 YYEEEE. The V gene end was trimmed by 0 bases and the J gene end by 7 bases; junction bases not matched to a gene: 7. Assay used: immunoSEQ multiplex PCR; TCRdb lists only in-frame clones, some missing. This table holds more than 95,000 clones, about 90% found once. The input for sequencing was peripheral blood, taken on day 0 of AZD1222 vaccination. The TCR comes from an adult in good health. J is TRBJ1-5 and V is TRBV5-6, with 7 bases matching TRBD1. CDR3 loop: CASSLGRGQRQPQHF. The CDR3 DNA reads as TGTGCCAGCAGCTTGGGGAGGGGGCAGCGACAGCCCCAGCATTTT.